This T cell receptor beta chain was sequenced for a study of blood T cell repertoires in COVID-19. Background on the study: Researchers got acute and convalescent COVID-19 samples from the United States, Italy and Spain. T cells, B-cell-depleted T cells, or PBMCs provided the cDNA or gDNA that served as material.

As processed by the authors: Amplification of reference gene primers provided the estimated nucleated cell counts. The data were produced by immunoSEQ multiplex PCR, yet TCRdb's version contains in-frame clones alone and is incomplete. V and J calls and clone size are as listed in that table; D and trimming were resolved from the DNA. The sample yields approximately 31,000 clones, about 88% seen once. Trimming removed 6 bases from V and 5 bases from J, with 9 bases in between. The CDR3 has 11 amino acids. CDR1 and CDR2 from the germline V gene are DFQATT and SNEGSKA (reference sequence). The chain has TRBV20-1 and TRBJ2-3, with D unclear. Input material: peripheral blood. The TCR was taken from a man aged 65 to 79 with active COVID-19. The CDR3 is CSAPSGDTQYF. The CDR3 DNA sequence: TGCAGTGCCCCTAGTGGAGATACGCAGTATTTT.